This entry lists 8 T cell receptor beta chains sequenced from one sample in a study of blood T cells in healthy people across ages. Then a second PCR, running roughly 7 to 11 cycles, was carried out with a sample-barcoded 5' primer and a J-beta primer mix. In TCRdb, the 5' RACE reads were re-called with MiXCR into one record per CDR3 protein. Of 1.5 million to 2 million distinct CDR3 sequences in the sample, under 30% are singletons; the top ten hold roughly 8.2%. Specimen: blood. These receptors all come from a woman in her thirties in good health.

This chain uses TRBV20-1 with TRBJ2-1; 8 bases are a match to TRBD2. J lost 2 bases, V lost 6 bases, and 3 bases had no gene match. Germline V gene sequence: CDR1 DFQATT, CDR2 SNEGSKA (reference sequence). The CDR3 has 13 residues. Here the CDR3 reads CSAQAGAYNEQFF. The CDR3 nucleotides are TGCAGTGCACAAGCGGGAGCCTACAATGAGCAGTTCTTC.

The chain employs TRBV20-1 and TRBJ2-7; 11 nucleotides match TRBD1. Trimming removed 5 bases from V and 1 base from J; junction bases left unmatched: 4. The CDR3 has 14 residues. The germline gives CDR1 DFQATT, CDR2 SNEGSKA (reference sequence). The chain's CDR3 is CSAGQGATSYEQYF. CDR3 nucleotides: TGCAGTGCTGGACAGGGGGCGACGTCCTACGAGCAGTACTTC.

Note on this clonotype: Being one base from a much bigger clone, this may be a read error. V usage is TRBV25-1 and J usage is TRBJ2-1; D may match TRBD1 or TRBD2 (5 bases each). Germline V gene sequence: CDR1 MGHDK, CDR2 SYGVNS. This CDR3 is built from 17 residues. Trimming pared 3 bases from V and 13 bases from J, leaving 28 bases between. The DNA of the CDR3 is TGTGCCAGCAGTGAGACTGACCGGGGCCCAAGCCAAGAGACCCAGTTCTTC. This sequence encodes CASSETDRGPSQETQFF.

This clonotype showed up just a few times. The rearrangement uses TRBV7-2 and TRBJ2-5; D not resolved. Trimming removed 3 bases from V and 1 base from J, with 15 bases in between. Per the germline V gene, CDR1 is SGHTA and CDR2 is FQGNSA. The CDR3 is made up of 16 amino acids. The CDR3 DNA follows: TGTGCCAGCAGCTTCAGGAGTGGGCAGATCCAAGAGACCCAGTACTTC. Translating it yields CASSFRSGQIQETQYF.

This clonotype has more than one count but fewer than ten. The CDR3, as DNA: TGTGCCAGCAGCTTGGGGGGGACAGGGGTGGCCGAGCAGTACTTC. It encodes CASSLGGTGVAEQYF. The rearrangement joins TRBV11-2 to TRBJ2-7; 10 positions match TRBD1. The V segment lost 3 bases and the J segment 6 bases; nucleotides outside the gene matches: 8. The germline gives CDR1 SGHAT, CDR2 FQNNGV. CDR3 size: 15 residues. Variable domain in full (rest from reference TRBV11-2 and TRBJ2-7): EAGVAQSPRYKIIEKRQSVAFWCNPISGHATLYWYQQILGQGPKLLIQFQNNGVVDDSQLPKDRFSAERLKGVDSTLKIQPAKLEDSAVYLCASSLGGTGVAEQYFGPGTRLTVT.

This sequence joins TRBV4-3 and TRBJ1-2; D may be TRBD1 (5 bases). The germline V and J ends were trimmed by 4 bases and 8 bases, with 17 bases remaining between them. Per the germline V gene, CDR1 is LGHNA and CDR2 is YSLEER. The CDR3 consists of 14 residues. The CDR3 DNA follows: TGCGCCAGCAGCCCACGCAGGGAGTATGGGGGCTACACCTTC. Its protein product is CASSPRREYGGYTF.

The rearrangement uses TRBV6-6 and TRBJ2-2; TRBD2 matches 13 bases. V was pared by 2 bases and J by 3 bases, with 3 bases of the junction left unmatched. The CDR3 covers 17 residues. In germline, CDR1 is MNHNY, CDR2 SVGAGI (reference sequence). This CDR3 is CASSYLGLAGDTGELFF. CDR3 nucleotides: TGTGCCAGCAGTTACCTTGGACTAGCGGGGGACACCGGGGAGCTGTTTTTT.

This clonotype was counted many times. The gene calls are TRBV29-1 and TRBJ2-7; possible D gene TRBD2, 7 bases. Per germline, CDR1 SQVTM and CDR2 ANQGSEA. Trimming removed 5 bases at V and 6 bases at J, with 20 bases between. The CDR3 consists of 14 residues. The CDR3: CSVKGGGSTSEQYF. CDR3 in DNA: TGCAGCGTTAAGGGGGGCGGGAGTACAAGCGAGCAGTACTTC.